This T cell receptor (beta chain) was recovered during a study of blood T cell repertoires in COVID-19. Across the study: The United States, Italy and Spain supplied acute and convalescent COVID-19 samples. PBMCs, B-cell-depleted T cells, or T cells provided the cDNA or gDNA that made up the material.

As originally analysed: The assay estimated nucleated cells by amplifying reference gene primers. Some clones are missing from TCRdb's copy, which holds only in-frame ones; the method was immunoSEQ multiplex PCR. The D gene and trimming were derived from the DNA, and the V and J assignments and clone size from that table. Of around 40,000 clones in the sample, 75% to 90% were seen once. The germline V gene encodes CDR1 SGHDT and CDR2 YYEEEE. This CDR3 comprises 14 residues. After removal of 3 bases from V and 6 bases from J, the junction contained 6 bases not matched to a gene. This receptor was identified in a man in his forties or fifties with active COVID-19. The source material was peripheral blood. The rearrangement uses TRBV5-6 and TRBJ2-7; 10 nucleotides agree with TRBD2. As DNA, the CDR3 is TGTGCCAGCAGCTATGCTAGCGGGAGCGGCGAGCAGTACTTC. It encodes CASSYASGSGEQYF.